This is a list of T cell receptor beta chains from one sample in a study of blood T cells in healthy people across ages. In TCRdb, the 5' RACE reads were re-called with MiXCR into one record per CDR3 protein. Of 700,000 or so distinct CDR3 sequences in the sample, 40% to 45% were seen once. The source material was blood. Source of these receptors: an elderly man in good health. Both conserved end residues are part of each CDR3. Each record gives: J gene, D gene, clone size, V gene, CDR3 protein, CDR3 DNA. D genes are given only for firm matches. A row's size may be missing; if present it is once, few, many or a size class.

TRBJ1-4 | TRBD1 | - | TRBV7-2 | CASSSGQAFSTNEKLFF | TGTGCCAGCAGCTCGGGACAGGCGTTTAGTACTAATGAAAAACTGTTTTTT
TRBJ2-5 | TRBD2 | - | TRBV6-5 | CASSYGVGLAVSNEQYF | TGTGCCAGCAGTTACGGGGTCGGACTAGCGGTGAGCAATGAGCAGTACTTC
TRBJ2-7 | - | - | TRBV29-1 | CSVIMGYRQYF | TGCAGCGTCATAATGGGGTACAGGCAGTACTTC
TRBJ1-2 | - | - | TRBV7-2 | CASSLMGNSFGYTF | TGTGCCAGCAGCTTAATGGGGAATTCGTTTGGCTACACCTTC
TRBJ2-1 | - | many | TRBV3-1 | CASSRGSGEQFF | TGTGCCAGCAGCCGGGGGTCAGGTGAGCAGTTCTTC
TRBJ2-7 | - | - | TRBV5-1 | CASSFFGDVRLYEQYF | TGCGCCAGCAGCTTCTTCGGAGACGTTCGACTCTACGAGCAGTACTTC
TRBJ2-1 | TRBD2 | - | TRBV20-1 | CSASEGLANERFF | TGCAGTGCTAGTGAGGGACTAGCCAATGAGCGGTTCTTC
TRBJ2-5 | - | - | TRBV12-3/TRBV12-4 | CASSLDSRTQYF | TGTGCCAGCAGTTTGGACTCACGGACCCAGTACTTC
TRBJ2-5 | - | few | TRBV7-2 | CASSFNWLQETQYF | TGTGCCAGCAGCTTCAACTGGCTCCAAGAGACCCAGTACTTC
TRBJ1-5 | - | few | TRBV10-1 | CASSEGGYNQPQHF | TGCGCCAGCAGTGAAGGGGGGTACAATCAGCCCCAGCATTTT
TRBJ2-3 | - | - | TRBV9 | CASSVGDLGWETDTQYF | TGTGCCAGCAGCGTAGGGGATCTCGGTTGGGAAACAGATACGCAGTATTTT
TRBJ1-2 | TRBD1 | few | TRBV2 | CASREQGAPNYGYTF | TGTGCCAGCCGTGAACAGGGGGCCCCCAACTATGGCTACACCTTC
TRBJ2-1 | TRBD2 | many | TRBV10-3 | CAISQGGAGQSYNEQFF | TGTGCCATCAGTCAGGGAGGGGCGGGCCAATCCTACAATGAGCAGTTCTTC
TRBJ1-5 | - | many | TRBV5-5 | CASSLAQGLSNQPQHF | TGTGCCAGCAGCTTGGCCCAGGGGTTAAGCAATCAGCCCCAGCATTTT
TRBJ1-2 | TRBD1 | many | TRBV7-9 | CASSLETGGSGYTF | TGTGCCAGCAGCTTGGAAACAGGGGGGAGTGGCTACACCTTC
TRBJ1-5 | - | - | TRBV7-2 | CASSFIGVSQPQHF | TGTGCCAGCAGCTTCATAGGGGTTAGTCAGCCCCAGCATTTT
TRBJ2-3 | - | few | TRBV4-1 | CASSQITVSDTQYF | TGCGCCAGCAGCCAAATTACGGTCTCAGATACGCAGTATTTT
TRBJ2-5 | - | - | TRBV3-1 | CASSQDAGTQETQYF | TGTGCCAGCAGCCAAGATGCGGGAACGCAAGAGACCCAGTACTTC
TRBJ1-2 | - | few | TRBV6-2/TRBV6-3 | CASSDGTRDYGYTF | TGTGCCAGCAGTGACGGGACACGTGACTATGGCTACACCTTC
TRBJ1-2 | - | - | TRBV11-2 | CASSRESGVGGYTF | TGTGCCAGCAGCCGAGAGAGCGGGGTCGGTGGCTACACCTTC
TRBJ2-7 | - | - | TRBV6-6 | CASSYSTPEQYF | TGTGCCAGCAGTTACTCAACGCCCGAGCAGTACTTC
TRBJ2-5 | TRBD1 | few | TRBV3-1 | CASSQAGQGVGETQYF | TGTGCCAGCAGCCAAGCGGGACAGGGGGTAGGAGAGACCCAGTACTTC
TRBJ2-1 | TRBD1 | - | TRBV6-2/TRBV6-3 | CASRRTGLYEQFF | TGTGCCAGCCGGCGGACAGGCTTATATGAGCAGTTCTTC
TRBJ1-5 | - | - | TRBV6-2/TRBV6-3 | CASSLGQNNQPQHF | TGTGCCAGCAGTTTGGGACAAAACAATCAGCCCCAGCATTTT
TRBJ2-5 | TRBD2 | - | TRBV4-2 | CASSQGEYRGVVETQYF | TGTGCCAGCAGCCAAGGGGAATACCGGGGGGTGGTAGAGACCCAGTACTTC
TRBJ2-3 | TRBD1 | - | TRBV6-5 | CASSYSAGRRTGGSTDTQYF | TGTGCCAGCAGTTACTCAGCCGGACGTCGGACAGGGGGGAGCACAGATACGCAGTATTTT
TRBJ2-2 | - | few | TRBV20-1 | CSARVPWNTGELFF | TGCAGTGCCAGAGTGCCTTGGAACACCGGGGAGCTGTTTTTT
TRBJ1-2 | - | - | TRBV28 | CASSPGGQTIYGYTF | TGTGCCAGCAGCCCTGGTGGGCAGACAATTTATGGCTACACCTTC
TRBJ2-7 | TRBD1 | - | TRBV11-2 | CASSFPGRGLYEQYF | TGTGCCAGCAGCTTCCCAGGCAGGGGGCTTTACGAGCAGTACTTC
TRBJ1-4 | - | few | TRBV7-2 | CASSSGRVATNEKLFF | TGTGCCAGCAGCTCGGGAAGGGTTGCAACTAATGAAAAACTGTTTTTT
TRBJ2-3 | TRBD2 | - | TRBV5-6 | CASSLTASGGSTDTQYF | TGTGCCAGCAGCTTGACGGCTAGCGGGGGTAGCACAGATACGCAGTATTTT
TRBJ2-2 | - | - | TRBV28 | CASRQDTRIGELFF | TGTGCCAGCAGACAAGACACAAGGATCGGGGAGCTGTTTTTT
TRBJ2-5 | TRBD1 | - | TRBV6-1 | CASSTNTNRGRRETQYF | TGTGCCAGCAGCACAAATACAAACAGGGGGCGTAGGGAGACCCAGTACTTC
TRBJ2-6 | - | many | TRBV29-1 | CSVASGRSGANVLTF | TGCAGCGTTGCCTCGGGGCGCTCTGGGGCCAACGTCCTGACTTTC
TRBJ2-5 | TRBD2 | - | TRBV7-6 | CASSAGTSGGVEQYF | TGTGCCAGCAGCGCAGGGACTAGCGGGGGGGTTGAGCAGTACTTC
TRBJ2-7 | TRBD1 | - | TRBV6-9 | CASSYYIPGQGRYEQYF | TGTGCCAGCAGTTATTATATCCCGGGACAGGGGCGATACGAGCAGTACTTC
TRBJ2-7 | - | - | TRBV3-1 | CASSRRGYYEQYF | TGTGCCAGCAGCCGAAGAGGGTACTACGAGCAGTACTTC
TRBJ2-1 | - | - | TRBV20-1 | CSVRTVGQGDEQFF | TGCAGTGTTAGGACAGTTGGGCAAGGGGATGAGCAGTTCTTC
TRBJ2-7 | TRBD2 | - | TRBV6-5 | CASRILAGSYEQYF | TGTGCCAGCAGAATACTAGCGGGTTCCTACGAGCAGTACTTC
TRBJ2-7 | - | few | TRBV6-2/TRBV6-3 | CASSYLHNEQYF | TGTGCCAGCAGTTACCTGCACAATGAGCAGTACTTC
TRBJ2-4 | TRBD1 | once | TRBV27 | CASRQQGADLAKNIQYF | TGTGCCAGCCGACAGCAGGGGGCAGACCTAGCCAAAAACATTCAGTACTTC
TRBJ2-1 | - | - | TRBV7-6 | CASSLVVRGNEQFF | TGTGCCAGCAGCTTAGTCGTCAGGGGCAATGAGCAGTTCTTC
TRBJ2-3 | TRBD1 | once | TRBV27 | CTSRPNRGGTDTQYF | TGTACCAGCAGGCCCAACAGGGGGGGCACAGATACGCAGTATTTT
TRBJ2-1 | - | once | TRBV4-2 | CAGSLRQPLIGNEQFF | TGTGCCGGCAGCCTCAGACAGCCCTTGATTGGGAATGAGCAGTTCTTC
TRBJ2-7 | TRBD1 | few | TRBV7-9 | CASSFGTGDDEQYF | TGTGCCAGCAGCTTTGGGACAGGGGACGACGAGCAGTACTTC
TRBJ1-4 | TRBD1 | - | TRBV7-2 | CASSLGTGLMGEKLFF | TGTGCCAGCAGCTTAGGGACAGGATTGATGGGCGAAAAACTGTTTTTT
TRBJ1-5 | - | - | TRBV5-5 | CASSSEGDQPQHF | TGTGCCAGCAGCTCGGAGGGTGATCAGCCCCAGCATTTT
TRBJ2-7 | - | - | TRBV7-2 | CASSTSQGSYNEQYF | TGTGCCAGCAGCACCTCACAGGGCTCCTACAATGAGCAGTACTTC
TRBJ2-7 | TRBD1 | - | TRBV20-1 | CSASYGTGFYEQYF | TGCAGTGCTTCTTACGGGACAGGGTTCTACGAGCAGTACTTC
TRBJ2-1 | - | once | TRBV27 | CASSLGLEVSNEQFF | TGTGCCAGCAGTTTAGGCTTAGAAGTGTCCAATGAGCAGTTCTTC
TRBJ2-1 | - | - | TRBV14 | CASSLYRRSYNEQFF | TGTGCCAGCAGCCTTTACCGACGCTCCTACAATGAGCAGTTCTTC
TRBJ2-5 | TRBD2 | - | TRBV28 | CANRSAGNAYNEQYF | TGTGCCAACAGATCAGCGGGGAACGCCTACAATGAGCAGTACTTC
TRBJ2-1 | - | - | TRBV2 | CASRRQPASSYNEQFF | TGTGCCAGCAGGCGACAGCCCGCAAGCTCCTACAATGAGCAGTTCTTC
TRBJ2-3 | - | - | TRBV24-1 | CATSDPASSTDTQYF | TGTGCCACCAGTGATCCGGCATCTAGCACAGATACGCAGTATTTT
TRBJ2-7 | - | - | TRBV14 | CASSQSRGLYEQYF | TGTGCCAGCAGCCAATCCCGGGGCCTCTACGAGCAGTACTTC